The 18 T cell receptor beta chains below were found in one sample sequenced in a study of blood T cell repertoires in COVID-19. Method: immunoSEQ multiplex PCR; TCRdb's copy keeps in-frame clones and lacks some. The sample carries 150,000 to 250,000 clones, 65% to 90% recorded once. Specimen: PBMCs or T cells enriched from blood (not recorded which). The receptors stem from a man between 40 and 49 years old who had recovered from COVID-19.

In its sample, this clone was seen many times. The genes are TRBV20-1 and TRBJ1-2; tentative D call: TRBD1 (6 bases). This CDR3 has 11 residues. Germline lookup yields CDR1 DFQATT and CDR2 SNEGSKA (reference sequence). V lost 4 bases and J 4 bases, leaving 7 bases between the germline ends. The CDR3 reads CSAMDSYGYTF. The CDR3 coding sequence is TGCAGTGCTATGGACAGCTATGGCTACACCTTC.

The sample holds one count of this clone. The rearrangement links TRBV4-2 to TRBJ1-1; TRBD1 is a possible D gene (5 bases). The V gene's germline CDR1 is LGHNA and CDR2 YNFKEQ. V gave up 0 bases and J gave up 3 bases, with 14 bases separating them. The CDR3 contains 16 residues. CDR3 sequence reads: CASSQDLWQGYTEAFF. The CDR3 bases are TGTGCCAGCAGCCAAGATCTCTGGCAGGGATACACTGAAGCTTTCTTT.

This clone appeared once. The rearrangement links TRBV2 to TRBJ2-3, with D possibly being TRBD1 (5 bases). Trimming cost V 11 bases and J 0 bases, with 12 bases left between them. Germline V gene lookup returns CDR1 SNHLY and CDR2 FYNNEI. This CDR3 spans 13 amino acids. The CDR3 sequence is CASKGPSTDTQYF. Here the CDR3 DNA reads TGTGCCTCCAAGGGGCCTAGCACAGATACGCAGTATTTT. Combining the CDR3 with reference TRBV2 and TRBJ2-3 gives the whole variable domain EPEVTQTPSHQVTQMGQEVILRCVPISNHLYFYWYRQILGQKVEFLVSFYNNEISEKSEIFDDQFSVERPDGSNFTLKIRSTKLEDSAMYFCASKGPSTDTQYFGPGTRLTVL.

The J gene is TRBJ2-6, the V gene TRBV11-2, with D unclear. The V end lost 3 bases, the J end lost 0 bases, and 6 bases lay between the germline ends. The CDR3 sequence is 15 residues long. Germline values: CDR1 SGHAT, CDR2 FQNNGV. In nucleotides, the CDR3 is TGTGCCAGCAGCTTTCAGGTCTCTGGGGCCAACGTCCTGACTTTC. Its protein is CASSFQVSGANVLTF.

This clone was seen a single time. The gene calls are TRBV19 and TRBJ1-2; tentative D call: TRBD1 (5 bases). CDR3 size: 16 residues. V lost 5 bases, J lost 3 bases, and 19 bases lay in between. CDR1 and CDR2 (germline): LNHDA, SQIVND (reference sequence). CDR3 protein: CASSPVQGLRDYGYTF. For the CDR3, the DNA is TGTGCCAGTAGTCCAGTGCAGGGATTACGTGACTATGGCTACACCTTC.

The J gene is TRBJ2-3, the V gene TRBV7-2, with 10 bases lining up with TRBD2. J was trimmed by 5 bases and V by 4 bases; bases with no gene match: 9. Germline V CDR1 and CDR2: SGHTA, FQGNSA. The CDR3 extends over 16 amino acids. DNA of the CDR3: TGTGCCAGCAGCTATCAAGGGCTAGCGGGAGAAGATACGCAGTATTTT. Its protein product is CASSYQGLAGEDTQYF.

This chain joins TRBV6-2 or TRBV6-3 and TRBJ2-6; 13 bases match TRBD2. V lost 4 bases, J lost 2 bases, and 5 bases stayed unmatched. The CDR3 extends over 18 amino acids. Germline V gene sequence: CDR1 MNHEY, CDR2 SVGEGT. The CDR3 spells CASSLTSGRAPGANVLTF. The DNA for the CDR3 is TGTGCCAGCAGTTTAACTAGCGGGAGGGCCCCTGGGGCCAACGTCCTGACTTTC.

This chain connects TRBV2 to TRBJ1-3, with D possibly being TRBD1 (5 bases). Trimming removed 4 bases at V and 1 base at J, with 14 bases between. The CDR3 runs to 16 residues. Germline CDR1 and CDR2: SNHLY and FYNNEI. Written as DNA, the CDR3 is TGTGCCAGCAGTGGGGTGACAGCATATTCTGGAAACACCATATATTTT. The encoded protein is CASSGVTAYSGNTIYF.

This clone was recorded many times. The rearrangement uses TRBV5-6 and TRBJ1-2; 10 bases align to TRBD1. V gave up 7 bases and J gave up 3 bases; unmatched junction bases: 9. The CDR3 length is 15 residues. Per germline, CDR1 SGHDT and CDR2 YYEEEE. As DNA, the CDR3 is TGTGCCAGCCATCCTCCGGGGACAGGGGACTATGGCTACACCTTC. Encoded protein: CASHPPGTGDYGYTF.

The genes are TRBV29-1 and TRBJ2-1; D is ambiguous. Per germline, CDR1 SQVTM and CDR2 ANQGSEA. V gave up 2 bases and J gave up 0 bases, with 8 bases separating them. The CDR3 spans 14 residues. Here the CDR3 reads CSVESSSSYNEQFF. CDR3 DNA sequence: TGCAGCGTTGAAAGCTCAAGCTCCTACAATGAGCAGTTCTTC.

V is TRBV19 and J is TRBJ1-1; possible D gene TRBD1, 6 bases. The germline CDR1 and CDR2 sequences are LNHDA and SQIVND (reference sequence). This CDR3 is built from 15 residues. With 6 bases removed from V and 3 bases from J, the gap between germline ends came to 17 bases. The CDR3 nucleotides read TGTGCCAGTAGCAGGGGAATAAGATGGGACACTGAAGCTTTCTTT. Translated, it gives CASSRGIRWDTEAFF.

This clone was observed a single time. The genes are TRBV18 and TRBJ1-4; D is undetermined. The V end was cut by 2 bases, the J end by 0 bases, with 10 bases between. The CDR3 contains 16 residues. Germline values: CDR1 KGHSH, CDR2 LQKENI. CDR3 sequence (DNA): TGTGCCAGCTCACCAGAGCTGGGCGCAACTAATGAAAAACTGTTTTTT. This translates into CASSPELGATNEKLFF.

The CDR3 here is CASSRLTSGITEAFF. CDR3 DNA: TGCGCCAGCAGCCGTTTAACGTCGGGGATCACTGAAGCTTTCTTT. The genes are TRBV4-3 and TRBJ1-1; D is undetermined. The germline gives CDR1 LGHNA, CDR2 YSLEER. With 4 bases removed from V and 4 bases from J, the gap between germline ends came to 16 bases. This CDR3 comprises 15 residues.

This sequence joins TRBV7-2 and TRBJ1-5; 7 nucleotides line up with TRBD1. The CDR3 contains 16 residues. V lost 5 bases and J lost 6; bases outside the gene matches: 13. CDR1 and CDR2 (germline): SGHTA, FQGNSA. Written as DNA, the CDR3 is TGTGCCAGCAGCAAGGGGGCGGGGCTCGGTAGTCAGCCCCAGCATTTT. Its translation is CASSKGAGLGSQPQHF.

J is TRBJ2-1 and V is TRBV5-4; the match to TRBD1 covers 7 bases. The germline V gene encodes CDR1 SGHNT and CDR2 YYREEE (reference sequence). The CDR3 is made up of 15 amino acids. J gave up 0 bases and V 2 bases, and 2 bases lay outside the gene matches. Here the CDR3 reads CASSLQGTSYNEQFF. DNA of the CDR3: TGTGCCAGCAGCTTACAGGGGACCTCCTACAATGAGCAGTTCTTC. The entire variable domain, with the rest obtained from reference TRBV5-4 and TRBJ2-1, is as follows: ETGVTQSPTHLIKTRGQQVTLRCSSQSGHNTVSWYQQALGQGPQFIFQYYREEENGRGNFPPRFSGLQFPNYSSELNVNALELDDSALYLCASSLQGTSYNEQFFGPGTRLTVL.

This clone is a singleton in its sample. This chain joins TRBV5-1 and TRBJ2-5; weak D call: TRBD1 (5 bases). Germline CDR1 is SGHRS and CDR2 is YFSETQ. The length of the CDR3 is 14 residues. V lost 4 bases to trimming and J lost 2 bases, with 12 bases between them. In nucleotides, the CDR3 is TGCGCCAGCAGCCCTTTACAGGTACAAGAGACCCAGTACTTC. The encoded protein is CASSPLQVQETQYF.

This chain links TRBV7-2 with TRBJ1-5; tentative D call: TRBD1 (5 bases). There are 16 residues in the CDR3. The V gene's germline CDR1 is SGHTA and CDR2 FQGNSA. The V end was cut by 5 bases, the J end by 0 bases, with 14 bases between. The CDR3 region is CASSLLGGGSNQPQHF. CDR3 nucleotides: TGTGCCAGCAGCCTCCTTGGGGGGGGTAGCAATCAGCCCCAGCATTTT.

This clone was seen just once. V and J are TRBV18 and TRBJ2-1, with D perhaps matching TRBD1 (7 bases). V was clipped by 2 bases and J by 4 bases, with 12 bases between them. Germline assignment: CDR1 KGHSH and CDR2 LQKENI. The CDR3 extends over 15 amino acids. The CDR3 region is CASSPWQGGYNEQFF. Written as DNA, the CDR3 is TGTGCCAGCTCACCATGGCAGGGGGGATACAATGAGCAGTTCTTC.